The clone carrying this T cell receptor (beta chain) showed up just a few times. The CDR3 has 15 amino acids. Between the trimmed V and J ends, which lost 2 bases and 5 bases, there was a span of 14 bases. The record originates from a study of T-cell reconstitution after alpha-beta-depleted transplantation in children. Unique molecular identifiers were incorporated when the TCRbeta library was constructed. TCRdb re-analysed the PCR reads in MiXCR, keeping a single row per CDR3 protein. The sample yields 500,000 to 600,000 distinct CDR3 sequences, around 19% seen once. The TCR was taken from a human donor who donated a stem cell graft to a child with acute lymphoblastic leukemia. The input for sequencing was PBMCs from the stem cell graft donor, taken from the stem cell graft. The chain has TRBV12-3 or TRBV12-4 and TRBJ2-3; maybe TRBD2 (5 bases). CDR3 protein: CASSLSRPGLDTQYF. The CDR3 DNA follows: TGTGCCAGCAGTTTATCCAGGCCGGGGTTAGATACGCAGTATTTT.